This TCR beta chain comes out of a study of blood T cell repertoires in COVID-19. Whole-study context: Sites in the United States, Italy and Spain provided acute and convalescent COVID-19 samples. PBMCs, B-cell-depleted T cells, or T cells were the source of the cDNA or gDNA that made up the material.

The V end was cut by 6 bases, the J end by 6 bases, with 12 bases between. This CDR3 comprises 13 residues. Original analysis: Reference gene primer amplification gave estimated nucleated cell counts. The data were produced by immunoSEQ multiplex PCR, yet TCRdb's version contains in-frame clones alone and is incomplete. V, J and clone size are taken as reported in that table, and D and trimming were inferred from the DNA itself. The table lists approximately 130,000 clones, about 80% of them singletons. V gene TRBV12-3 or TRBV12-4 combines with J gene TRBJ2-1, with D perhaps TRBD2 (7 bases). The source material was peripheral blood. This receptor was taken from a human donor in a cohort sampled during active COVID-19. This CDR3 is CASSWRGPNEQFF. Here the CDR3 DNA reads TGTGCCAGCAGCTGGCGGGGGCCCAATGAGCAGTTCTTC.